The text below deals with one T cell receptor beta chain. The antigen remains undetermined. Naive CD45RA+ and memory CD45RA-negative subsets were split from CD4+ cells. The CDR3 is 14 amino acids. Germline V lookup: CDR1 LNHDA, CDR2 SQIVND (reference sequence). The germline V and J ends were trimmed by 3 bases and 2 bases, with 8 bases remaining between them. Several immunoSEQ plates held equal portions of the genomic DNA taken from each subset. Assay: immunoSEQ multiplex PCR; the TCRdb copy retains only in-frame clones and omits some. Of roughly 650,000 clones listed, almost 97% are singletons. The sample is drawn from a study of shared clonotypes between healthy human individuals. Overall study results and limits: Among non-shared clonotypes, generation probabilities were lower than among those shared by all four donors.

The source is a woman aged 25 to 39 in good health. Sequencing input: naive CD4+ T cells sorted from blood. Subset here: CD45RA+ positively selected. The chain carries TRBV19 and TRBJ2-1; D may be TRBD1 or TRBD2 (5 bases each). The chain's CDR3 is CASSMGETYNEQFF. DNA of the CDR3: TGTGCCAGTAGTATGGGGGAAACCTACAATGAGCAGTTCTTC.